This T cell receptor beta chain originates from a study of Tregs in tolerant kidney transplant recipients. The table came from immunoSEQ multiplex PCR; TCRdb's copy has only in-frame clones and leaves some out. The sample yields tens of thousands of clones, 91% seen once. Related graft donors supplied nonmyeloablative bone marrow transplants, and mixed chimerism was transient. Study observations and caveats: Tregs expanded with activated donor B cells seemed most donor-specific. Biological reproducibility was not directly addressed in this study.

There are 18 residues in the CDR3. After removal of 0 bases from V and 1 base from J, the junction contained 10 bases not matched to a gene. The germline CDR1 and CDR2 sequences are LGHNA and YSLEER. As concerns this clone: The antigen is not known.

The material sequenced was CD8+ T cells from blood (PBMCs), taken 24 months after the transplant. This receptor was obtained from a human patient who received a combined kidney and bone marrow transplant. Some T cells may arise from the graft donor. The genes are TRBV4-3 and TRBJ1-1; 8 nucleotides agree with TRBD1. The CDR3 DNA is TGCGCCAGCAGCCAAGATCTTGGACTGACAGGGGAGAACACTGAAGCTTTCTTT. It encodes CASSQDLGLTGENTEAFF.